The rows below give T cell receptor beta chains drawn from one sample of a study of patients and donors after allogeneic stem cell transplantation. One entry per CDR3 protein, called by TCRdb with MiXCR from the RT-PCR reads. The sample lists tens of thousands of distinct CDR3 sequences, roughly 52% occurring once. Sequencing input: blood, either unsorted or a sorted T cell fraction (not recorded which). The receptor source for this set is a human donor who was either an allogeneic HSCT recipient or a stem cell or donor lymphocyte infusion donor (not recorded which). It is not recorded whose cells these are; they may come from a transplant donor. CDR3s leave out the opening cysteine and the closing phenylalanine or tryptophan. Each record gives: J gene, V gene, CDR3 protein.

j_gene: TRBJ1-1; v_gene: TRBV12-3/TRBV12-4; CDR3aa: ASEYGGTEAF
j_gene: TRBJ1-5; v_gene: TRBV28; CDR3aa: ASSLGGSNQPQH
j_gene: TRBJ2-3; v_gene: TRBV12-3/TRBV12-4; CDR3aa: ASSKTGGRDTQY
j_gene: TRBJ1-2; v_gene: TRBV20-1; CDR3aa: SARGRERSYGYT
j_gene: TRBJ2-5; v_gene: TRBV9; CDR3aa: ASSVEGTVQETQY
j_gene: TRBJ1-5; v_gene: TRBV4-2; CDR3aa: ASSRLDGNQPQH
j_gene: TRBJ2-1; v_gene: TRBV24-1; CDR3aa: ATSDSPTSGIYNEQF
j_gene: TRBJ1-5; v_gene: TRBV23-1; CDR3aa: ASSQSGDPIYQPQH
j_gene: TRBJ2-2; v_gene: TRBV7-3; CDR3aa: ASSFTLAGGELF
j_gene: TRBJ1-2; v_gene: TRBV10-3; CDR3aa: AIGSPGQETYGYT
j_gene: TRBJ1-2; v_gene: TRBV12-3/TRBV12-4; CDR3aa: ASSLSGTVFYGYT
j_gene: TRBJ1-1; v_gene: TRBV3-1; CDR3aa: ASSRPGSEAF
j_gene: TRBJ1-1; v_gene: TRBV5-1; CDR3aa: ASKADGMNTEAF
j_gene: TRBJ1-1; v_gene: TRBV6-5; CDR3aa: ASSPGPYTEAF
j_gene: TRBJ1-2; v_gene: TRBV7-2; CDR3aa: ASSLVQGRGYT
j_gene: TRBJ1-1; v_gene: TRBV28; CDR3aa: ASSLHRDSPTMNTEAF
j_gene: TRBJ1-2; v_gene: TRBV5-1; CDR3aa: ASSLGDRYYGYT
j_gene: TRBJ1-4; v_gene: TRBV12-3/TRBV12-4; CDR3aa: ASRTGTANEKLF
j_gene: TRBJ1-2; v_gene: TRBV29-1; CDR3aa: SVHPLINNYGYT
j_gene: TRBJ1-4; v_gene: TRBV7-8; CDR3aa: ASSLLGGDYLEKLF
j_gene: TRBJ1-2; v_gene: TRBV28; CDR3aa: ASGERYGYT
j_gene: TRBJ1-1; v_gene: TRBV6-6; CDR3aa: ASSYSSLQGGENTEAF
j_gene: TRBJ1-3; v_gene: TRBV27; CDR3aa: ASRTGPSSGNTIY
j_gene: TRBJ1-5; v_gene: TRBV10-2; CDR3aa: ASSRDRDQPQH
j_gene: TRBJ2-2; v_gene: TRBV7-2; CDR3aa: ASSPSRGPTGELF
j_gene: TRBJ1-4; v_gene: TRBV4-2; CDR3aa: ASSQEWTGSEKLF
j_gene: TRBJ2-5; v_gene: TRBV7-2; CDR3aa: ASSLSRDQETQY
j_gene: TRBJ1-1; v_gene: TRBV6-6; CDR3aa: ASSWGSTGTEAF
j_gene: TRBJ1-1; v_gene: TRBV20-1; CDR3aa: SALNRNTEAF
j_gene: TRBJ1-1; v_gene: TRBV7-2; CDR3aa: ASSPWTPSEAF
j_gene: TRBJ1-5; v_gene: TRBV12-3/TRBV12-4; CDR3aa: ASSFGDREAQPQH
j_gene: TRBJ1-1; v_gene: TRBV12-3/TRBV12-4; CDR3aa: ATVGDNTEAF
j_gene: TRBJ1-1; v_gene: TRBV5-6; CDR3aa: ASSLSVWNTEAF
j_gene: TRBJ1-5; v_gene: TRBV11-1; CDR3aa: ASSLQGPYSNQPQH
j_gene: TRBJ1-3; v_gene: TRBV12-3/TRBV12-4; CDR3aa: ASSSVQPHSGNTIY
j_gene: TRBJ1-2; v_gene: TRBV4-1; CDR3aa: ASSQDNADYGYT
j_gene: TRBJ1-1; v_gene: TRBV4-3; CDR3aa: ASSQDHPGSEAF
j_gene: TRBJ2-5; v_gene: TRBV5-1; CDR3aa: ASSPIGAQETQY
j_gene: TRBJ1-1; v_gene: TRBV20-1; CDR3aa: SARAVNVTNTEAF
j_gene: TRBJ1-4; v_gene: TRBV4-1; CDR3aa: ASSLHRATNEKLF
j_gene: TRBJ1-1; v_gene: TRBV25-1; CDR3aa: ASSVQGIVTEAF
j_gene: TRBJ1-3; v_gene: TRBV29-1; CDR3aa: SGLRGGGSGNTIY
j_gene: TRBJ2-1; v_gene: TRBV20-1; CDR3aa: SATRSDEQF
j_gene: TRBJ1-2; v_gene: TRBV30; CDR3aa: AWSKTLNYGYT
j_gene: TRBJ1-2; v_gene: TRBV10-3; CDR3aa: AISENGAGSLGGYT
j_gene: TRBJ1-6; v_gene: TRBV12-3/TRBV12-4; CDR3aa: ASSLGTIRSYNSPLH
j_gene: TRBJ1-3; v_gene: TRBV11-2; CDR3aa: ASSFAPGEGKD
j_gene: TRBJ2-1; v_gene: TRBV20-1; CDR3aa: SALDTYNEQF
j_gene: TRBJ1-1; v_gene: TRBV12-3/TRBV12-4; CDR3aa: ASSSRGRGNTEAF
j_gene: TRBJ1-2; v_gene: TRBV7-8; CDR3aa: ASSFDRGNGYT
j_gene: TRBJ1-5; v_gene: TRBV7-9; CDR3aa: ASSLALQPQH
j_gene: TRBJ1-2; v_gene: TRBV28; CDR3aa: ASSPRDRNYGYT
j_gene: TRBJ1-2; v_gene: TRBV6-2/TRBV6-3; CDR3aa: ASSYDGGRLYGYT
j_gene: TRBJ1-6; v_gene: TRBV28; CDR3aa: ASSLRASPLH
j_gene: TRBJ1-2; v_gene: TRBV7-8; CDR3aa: ASSHSTGRIYGYT
j_gene: TRBJ2-7; v_gene: TRBV9; CDR3aa: ASGSGLHEQY
j_gene: TRBJ1-1; v_gene: TRBV6-6; CDR3aa: ASSYSLFQEAF